This TCR beta chain was found in a study of PD-1 blockade in mismatch repair-deficient tumors. About the study: Patients had eleven to twelve mismatch repair-deficient cancer types, all previously treated and progressing.

The CDR3 is 15 amino acids. V was shortened by 7 bases and J by 3 bases, with 17 bases between the two germline ends. Germline CDR1 MDHEN, CDR2 SYDVKM. Broader study findings: Rapid post-treatment expansion, then contraction, generally preceding radiologic response, marked tumor-resident clones.

Assay used: immunoSEQ multiplex PCR; TCRdb lists only in-frame clones, some missing. Of about 9,800 clones listed, roughly 86% are singletons. Of note for this clone: Its target is not known.

Time point here: roughly 10-day in vitro stimulation with candidate neoantigen peptide 2. Every patient had mismatch repair deficiency by PCR or immunohistochemistry. Cells were stimulated approximately 10 days with each of under ten ELISpot-reactive neoantigens. This TCR was sampled from an adult with mismatch repair-deficient cancer. The sample here was cells cultured in vitro, taken from a patient treated with pembrolizumab. The chain has TRBV28 and TRBJ2-3, with D possibly matching TRBD2 (5 bases). CDR3 sequence (DNA): TGTGCCAGCAACCCCCCCGGGATCGAGACAGATACGCAGTATTTT. Translated: CASNPPGIETDTQYF.